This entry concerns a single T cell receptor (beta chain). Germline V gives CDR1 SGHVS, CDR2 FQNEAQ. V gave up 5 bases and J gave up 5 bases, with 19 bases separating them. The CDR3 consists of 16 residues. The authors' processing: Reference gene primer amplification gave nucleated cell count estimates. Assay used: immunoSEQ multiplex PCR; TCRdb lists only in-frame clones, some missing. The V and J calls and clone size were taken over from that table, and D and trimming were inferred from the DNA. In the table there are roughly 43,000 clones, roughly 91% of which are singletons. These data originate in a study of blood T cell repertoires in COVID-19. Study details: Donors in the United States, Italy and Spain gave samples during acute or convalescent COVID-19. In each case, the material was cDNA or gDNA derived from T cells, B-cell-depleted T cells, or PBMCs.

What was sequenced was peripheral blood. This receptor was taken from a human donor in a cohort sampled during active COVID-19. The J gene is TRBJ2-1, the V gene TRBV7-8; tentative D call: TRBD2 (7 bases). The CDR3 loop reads CASSQGRVSKDNEQFF. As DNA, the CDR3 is TGTGCCAGCAGCCAGGGGAGGGTCTCAAAGGACAATGAGCAGTTCTTC.